The 21 T cell receptor beta chains below all came from one sample that was sequenced in a study of cytomegalovirus exposure and HLA in healthy donors. Amplification used 60 Vbeta primers and 13 Jbeta primers. Generated by immunoSEQ multiplex PCR, the TCRdb table keeps only in-frame clones and is missing some. The sample consists of roughly 90,000 clones, around 79% of them appearing once. Sequencing was done on a sample of PBMCs. The receptors here all came from a woman aged 40 to 50 in good health and CMV-seropositive.

J is TRBJ1-4 and V is TRBV4-1; D may be TRBD1 (5 bases). Germline V gives CDR1 MGHRA, CDR2 YSYEKL. With 5 bases removed from V and 3 bases from J, the gap between germline ends came to 13 bases. The CDR3 runs 15 residues. CDR3 nucleotide sequence: TGCGCCAGCAGCATGACAGTTCTGGCTAATGAAAAACTGTTTTTT. It specifies CASSMTVLANEKLFF.

This clone was counted between two and nine times. The chain recombines TRBV4-3 with TRBJ2-3; D possibly corresponds to TRBD1 (5 bases). The CDR3 is 17 amino acids. V lost 0 bases and J lost 1, with 14 bases in between. Germline values: CDR1 LGHNA, CDR2 YSLEER. The CDR3, as DNA: TGCGCCAGCAGCCAAGATGGGGCCTTCCTGCGCACAGATACGCAGTATTTT. This codes for CASSQDGAFLRTDTQYF.

The V gene is TRBV19, the J gene TRBJ2-3; D uncertain. V shed 5 bases and J shed 4 bases, with 16 bases lying between them. CDR3 size: 15 residues. Per the germline V gene, CDR1 is LNHDA and CDR2 is SQIVND (reference sequence). The DNA of the CDR3 is TGTGCCAGTAGTTCCCACAAGAGGTCCCCAGATACGCAGTATTTT. Encoded protein: CASSSHKRSPDTQYF.

The chain uses TRBV29-1 and TRBJ1-2; tentative D call: TRBD1 (6 bases). V was clipped by 1 base and J by 2 bases, with 8 bases between them. Looked up from germline, CDR1 is SQVTM and CDR2 is ANQGSEA. The CDR3 is made up of 13 amino acids. The CDR3 DNA reads as TGCAGCGTTGAAGGGACAGACAACTATGGCTACACCTTC. This sequence encodes CSVEGTDNYGYTF.

The V gene is TRBV4-1, the J gene TRBJ2-1, with 11 nucleotides matching TRBD2. With 5 bases clipped from V and 5 bases from J, the junction kept 11 bases outside the gene matches. The CDR3 contains 17 residues. Germline V gene data show CDR1 as MGHRA and CDR2 as YSYEKL. CDR3 sequence (DNA): TGCGCCAGCAGCTCTGTAGCGGGAGGGGGGTCCAACAATGAGCAGTTCTTC. This encodes CASSSVAGGGSNNEQFF.

This chain uses TRBV27 with TRBJ2-7, with 8 bases identical to TRBD2. Germline CDR1 reads MNHEY; CDR2 reads SMNVEV (reference sequence). V shed 3 bases and J 1 base; nucleotides not matched to a gene: 5. This CDR3 has 15 amino acids. CDR3 in DNA: TGTGCCAGCAGTTTTAACGGGAGGGCTTCCTACGAGCAGTACTTC. This sequence encodes CASSFNGRASYEQYF.

The rearrangement links TRBV11-3 to TRBJ1-2; 7 positions agree with TRBD1. CDR1 and CDR2 (germline): SGHNT, YENEEA. V lost 5 bases to trimming and J lost 5 bases; unmatched junction nucleotides: 17. The CDR3 extends over 17 amino acids. The CDR3: CASSQGDNGGRGYGYTF. CDR3 coding DNA: TGTGCCAGCAGCCAGGGGGACAACGGGGGACGGGGTTATGGCTACACCTTC.

This chain joins TRBV27 and TRBJ2-5; perhaps TRBD1 as D (5 bases). V dropped 0 bases and J dropped 4 bases, with 12 bases sitting between them. CDR1 and CDR2 from the germline V gene are MNHEY and SMNVEV (reference sequence). The CDR3 runs to 15 residues. CDR3: CASSLSLLGLETQYF. The CDR3 nucleotides read TGTGCCAGCAGTTTATCCCTTCTGGGGCTAGAGACCCAGTACTTC.

The genes are TRBV29-1 and TRBJ1-5; tentatively, D is TRBD1 (5 bases). The V end lost 6 bases, the J end lost 6 bases, and 18 bases lay between the germline ends. The CDR3 has 14 amino acids. Germline V CDR1 and CDR2: SQVTM, ANQGSEA. CDR3 nucleotides: TGCAGCGTGATCGGGGGAGGGTATGGTCAGCCCCAGCATTTT. Translated, it gives CSVIGGGYGQPQHF.

The V and J genes are TRBV4-3 and TRBJ2-7, with 12 bases fitting TRBD2. The CDR3 extends over 16 amino acids. CDR1 and CDR2 from the germline V gene are LGHNA and YSLEER. The J segment lost 4 bases and the V segment lost 4 bases, leaving 8 bases of the junction unmatched. CDR3 DNA sequence: TGCGCCAGCAGCCCAGGGACTAGCGGGCCCCTTTACGAGCAGTACTTC. Translating gives CASSPGTSGPLYEQYF.

The rearrangement uses TRBV2 and TRBJ2-7; 12 nucleotides align to TRBD2. The germline V gene encodes CDR1 SNHLY and CDR2 FYNNEI. The CDR3 consists of 17 residues. Trimming at V came to 2 bases and at J to 4 bases, leaving 9 bases not matched to a gene. The CDR3 DNA follows: TGTGCCAGCAGTGAACCCCTCCCGACTAGCGGGAGATACGAGCAGTACTTC. Translating gives CASSEPLPTSGRYEQYF.

This chain joins TRBV5-4 and TRBJ2-2; possibly TRBD1 for D (5 bases). CDR1 is SGHNT, CDR2 YYREEE, per germline (reference sequence). The V and J ends lost 0 bases and 5 bases respectively, with 11 bases between them. There are 15 residues in the CDR3. DNA for the CDR3: TGTGCCAGCAGCTTGGACAGGTATTCGACCGGGGAGCTGTTTTTT. It codes for CASSLDRYSTGELFF.

The chain carries TRBV28 and TRBJ2-3, with 7 bases aligning to TRBD2. This CDR3 has 15 residues. Germline V gene lookup returns CDR1 MDHEN and CDR2 SYDVKM. Unmatched junction bases numbered 9, after V lost 4 bases and J lost 5 bases. CDR3 protein: CASSSHGGSLDTQYF. CDR3 nucleotides: TGTGCCAGCAGTTCTCACGGGGGGAGTTTAGATACGCAGTATTTT.

This clone has just one count. This chain joins TRBV30 and TRBJ2-5; possible D gene TRBD1, 6 bases. Per germline, CDR1 GTSNPN and CDR2 SVGIG (reference sequence). The CDR3 sequence is 13 residues long. Deletions cut 1 base from V and 8 bases from J, with 14 bases between. The CDR3 protein is CAWSGLGALTQYF. The CDR3 DNA sequence: TGTGCCTGGAGTGGTCTGGGGGCGCTTACCCAGTACTTC.

The chain links TRBV29-1 to TRBJ2-7; TRBD1 matches at 8 bases. CDR3 length: 12 amino acids. Germline V gives CDR1 SQVTM, CDR2 ANQGSEA. The ends lost 4 bases at V and 5 bases at J; junction bases unmatched: 4. This chain's CDR3 is CSVGQGANEQYF. The CDR3 DNA reads as TGCAGCGTTGGGCAGGGGGCCAACGAGCAGTACTTC.

Regarding this clone: One junction end disagrees with the germline gene, perhaps due to a read error. The chain employs TRBV7-3 and TRBJ1-2; 9 bases are shared with TRBD1. Germline assignment: CDR1 SGHTA and CDR2 FQGTGA. This CDR3 contains 17 residues. CDR3 sequence: CASSLTPGTGYGGGYTF. CDR3 coding DNA: TGTGCCAGCAGCCTAACTCCCGGGACAGGGTACGGCGGTGGCTACACCTTC.

This clone showed up just once. The chain combines TRBV7-2 with TRBJ1-1; D is unresolved. CDR3 length: 13 residues. V was pared by 2 bases and J by 3 bases, with 7 bases between. Looked up from germline, CDR1 is SGHTA and CDR2 is FQGNSA. The CDR3 protein is CASSLLIDTEAFF. In DNA form, the CDR3 reads TGTGCCAGCAGCTTACTAATCGACACTGAAGCTTTCTTT. Drawing the rest from reference TRBV7-2 and TRBJ1-1, the complete variable domain is GAGVSQSPSNKVTEKGKDVELRCDPISGHTALYWYRQSLGQGLEFLIYFQGNSAPDKSGLPSDRFSAERTGGSVSTLTIQRTQQEDSAVYLCASSLLIDTEAFFGQGTRLTVV.

The chain combines TRBV7-2 with TRBJ2-5; 10 positions agree with TRBD1. Germline V gene data show CDR1 as SGHTA and CDR2 as FQGNSA. The CDR3 runs to 15 residues. The V segment lost 6 bases and the J segment 3 bases; nucleotides outside the gene matches: 7. CDR3 nucleotides: TGTGCCAGCAGTCAATCAGGACAGGGGGAAGAGACCCAGTACTTC. It translates to CASSQSGQGEETQYF.

The rearrangement joins TRBV11-2 to TRBJ2-7; 9 bases fit TRBD2. The germline V gene encodes CDR1 SGHAT and CDR2 FQNNGV. V lost 8 bases and J lost 0; bases outside the gene matches: 14. The CDR3 spans 17 residues. The CDR3 sequence: CASARAGGPWSSYEQYF. The CDR3 coding sequence is TGTGCCAGCGCGAGGGCGGGAGGGCCCTGGAGCTCCTACGAGCAGTACTTC.

The V gene is TRBV5-4, the J gene TRBJ2-5; 7 bases agree with TRBD1. Germline loops: CDR1 SGHNT, CDR2 YYREEE (reference sequence). The junction had 0 bases not matched to a gene; V was cut back by 2 bases and J by 2 bases. This CDR3 spans 13 amino acids. CDR3 sequence (DNA): TGTGCCAGCAGCTTACAGGGGCAAGAGACCCAGTACTTC. Translating gives CASSLQGQETQYF.

The chain combines TRBV7-3 with TRBJ2-3, with 13 nucleotides matching TRBD2. The length of the CDR3 is 17 residues. Germline values: CDR1 SGHTA, CDR2 FQGTGA. Losses at the gene ends were 5 bases for V and 2 bases for J; bases not matched to a gene: 7. DNA of the CDR3: TGTGCCAGCAGCCCCCACACTAGCGGGAGGGCCACAGATACGCAGTATTTT. It specifies CASSPHTSGRATDTQYF.